A selection of T cell receptor beta chains follows, all from one sample in a study of fetal regulatory T cell absence and autoimmunity. Some clones are missing from TCRdb's copy, which holds only in-frame ones; the method was immunoSEQ multiplex PCR. The profile shows 95,000 or so clones, 72% of them singletons. What was sequenced was pancreas tissue. The receptors originated from a male donor with IPEX syndrome. Both conserved end residues are part of each CDR3. The D gene is left open where the match is weak. Part of the rows lack a size; the others show once, few, many or a class for expanded clones.

D: TRBD1
V: TRBV19
size: NA
J: TRBJ1-2
CDR3: CASSIVPDRGYQGYTF
DNA: TGTGCCAGTAGTATTGTCCCGGACAGGGGATATCAGGGCTACACCTTC

D: TRBD2
V: TRBV9
size: NA
J: TRBJ2-7
CDR3: CASSPLAGGIYEQYF
DNA: TGTGCCAGCAGCCCCCTAGCGGGAGGGATCTACGAGCAGTACTTC

D: TRBD1
V: TRBV7-9
size: NA
J: TRBJ1-2
CDR3: CASSSTPGQRYGYTF
DNA: TGTGCCAGCAGCTCCACACCGGGACAGAGGTATGGCTACACCTTC

D: NA
V: TRBV19
size: NA
J: TRBJ2-7
CDR3: CASSIGGAYEQYF
DNA: TGTGCCAGTAGTATAGGGGGCGCCTACGAGCAGTACTTC

D: NA
V: TRBV6-6
size: NA
J: TRBJ2-7
CDR3: CASSYSGEQYF
DNA: TGTGCCAGCAGTTACAGTGGCGAGCAGTACTTC

D: TRBD1
V: TRBV7-9
size: NA
J: TRBJ1-1
CDR3: CASSKQGFGTPGTEAFF
DNA: TGTGCCAGCAGTAAACAGGGGTTCGGGACTCCCGGCACTGAAGCTTTCTTT

D: NA
V: TRBV25-1
size: NA
J: TRBJ1-2
CDR3: CASSKGVGVGGYTF
DNA: TGTGCCAGCAGCAAGGGTGTTGGGGTTGGTGGCTACACCTTC

D: NA
V: TRBV5-1
size: NA
J: TRBJ2-3
CDR3: CASRRDWSTDTQYF
DNA: TGCGCCAGCAGGCGGGACTGGAGCACAGATACGCAGTATTTT

D: TRBD2
V: TRBV11-3
size: NA
J: TRBJ2-2
CDR3: CASSRGGRGVGELFF
DNA: TGTGCCAGCAGCCGGGGGGGCCGAGGCGTCGGGGAGCTGTTTTTT

D: NA
V: TRBV25-1
size: NA
J: TRBJ2-1
CDR3: CASSGLGTGDEQFF
DNA: TGTGCCAGCAGTGGGTTAGGCACAGGCGATGAGCAGTTCTTC

D: TRBD2
V: TRBV4-1
size: NA
J: TRBJ2-1
CDR3: CASSLGLAGLGGSSYNEQFF
DNA: TGCGCCAGCAGCCTGGGACTAGCGGGCCTCGGGGGGTCCTCCTACAATGAGCAGTTCTTC

D: TRBD2
V: TRBV2
size: NA
J: TRBJ2-5
CDR3: CASSVPLAVQETQYF
DNA: TGTGCCAGCAGTGTACCTCTAGCGGTCCAAGAGACCCAGTACTTC

D: TRBD2
V: TRBV10-2
size: few
J: TRBJ2-1
CDR3: CASRTSGSYNEQFF
DNA: TGCGCCAGCAGGACTAGCGGCTCCTACAATGAGCAGTTCTTC

D: NA
V: TRBV11-3
size: NA
J: TRBJ2-1
CDR3: CASSSIRVLQFF
DNA: TGTGCCAGCAGCTCGATCAGGGTGCTCCAGTTCTTC

D: TRBD2
V: TRBV29-1
size: NA
J: TRBJ2-7
CDR3: CSVVASGSYEQYF
DNA: TGCAGCGTTGTAGCTAGCGGATCCTACGAGCAGTACTTC

D: NA
V: TRBV4-1
size: NA
J: TRBJ2-1
CDR3: CASSQGDEQFF
DNA: TGCGCCAGCAGCCAAGGAGATGAGCAGTTCTTC

D: TRBD1
V: TRBV4-1
size: NA
J: TRBJ2-3
CDR3: CASSQDRGRTDTQYF
DNA: TGCGCCAGCAGCCAAGACAGGGGGCGCACAGATACGCAGTATTTT

D: NA
V: TRBV11-3
size: NA
J: TRBJ1-4
CDR3: CASSPPGTRGYEKLFF
DNA: TGTGCCAGCAGCCCCCCTGGGACAAGGGGCTATGAAAAACTGTTTTTT

D: TRBD2
V: TRBV5-1
size: NA
J: TRBJ2-7
CDR3: CASSLTSGYEQYF
DNA: TGCGCCAGCAGCTTGACTAGCGGCTACGAGCAGTACTTC

D: NA
V: TRBV18
size: NA
J: TRBJ1-4
CDR3: CASPALSQGPYEKLFF
DNA: TGTGCCAGCCCGGCGCTGTCACAGGGTCCATATGAAAAACTGTTTTTT

D: NA
V: TRBV19
size: NA
J: TRBJ2-5
CDR3: CASSMVAGETQYF
DNA: TGTGCCAGTAGTATGGTGGCCGGCGAGACCCAGTACTTC

D: NA
V: TRBV4-1
size: few
J: TRBJ2-7
CDR3: CASSQDVEDWSYEQYF
DNA: TGCGCCAGCAGCCAAGATGTCGAAGACTGGTCCTACGAGCAGTACTTC

D: NA
V: TRBV5-6
size: NA
J: TRBJ2-7
CDR3: CASSLIGSVYEQYF
DNA: TGTGCCAGCAGCTTGATAGGTTCGGTCTACGAGCAGTACTTC

D: NA
V: TRBV13
size: NA
J: TRBJ1-2
CDR3: CASSSPWTASYTF
DNA: TGTGCCAGCAGCTCCCCCTGGACGGCAAGCTACACCTTC

D: NA
V: TRBV30
size: few
J: TRBJ1-3
CDR3: CAWSRGHSGNTIYF
DNA: TGTGCCTGGAGTCGCGGACACTCTGGAAACACCATATATTTT

D: TRBD1
V: TRBV5-5
size: NA
J: TRBJ1-1
CDR3: CASFRQGPINTEAFF
DNA: TGTGCCAGCTTTCGACAGGGGCCTATTAACACTGAAGCTTTCTTT

D: NA
V: TRBV5-1
size: NA
J: TRBJ1-1
CDR3: CASSLRGSGTEAFF
DNA: TGCGCCAGCAGCTTGAGGGGGTCGGGCACTGAAGCTTTCTTT

D: NA
V: TRBV6-5
size: once
J: TRBJ2-2
CDR3: CASSYRLAVNTGELFF
DNA: TGTGCCAGCAGTTATCGGCTAGCAGTTAACACCGGGGAGCTGTTTTTT

D: NA
V: TRBV10-3
size: NA
J: TRBJ2-3
CDR3: CAIGDLMDTQYF
DNA: TGTGCCATCGGCGATTTAATGGATACGCAGTATTTT

D: NA
V: TRBV10-3
size: once
J: TRBJ2-1
CDR3: CAISEREYNEQFF
DNA: TGTGCCATCAGTGAGCGGGAGTACAATGAGCAGTTCTTC

D: TRBD2
V: TRBV7-9
size: NA
J: TRBJ2-3
CDR3: CASSLRGRSTDTQYF
DNA: TGTGCCAGCAGCTTGCGCGGGAGAAGCACAGATACGCAGTATTTT

D: NA
V: TRBV5-1
size: few
J: TRBJ1-2
CDR3: CASTPGVGSYGYTF
DNA: TGCGCCAGCACCCCTGGGGTGGGCAGCTATGGCTACACCTTC

D: NA
V: TRBV14
size: NA
J: TRBJ2-5
CDR3: CASSLWGAETQYF
DNA: TGTGCCAGCAGCCTCTGGGGGGCGGAGACCCAGTACTTC

D: NA
V: TRBV5-1
size: few
J: TRBJ2-2
CDR3: CASTEHTGELFF
DNA: TGCGCCAGCACAGAGCACACCGGGGAGCTGTTTTTT

D: NA
V: TRBV6-1
size: NA
J: TRBJ2-7
CDR3: CASSEVRSYEQYF
DNA: TGTGCCAGCAGTGAAGTAAGAAGCTACGAGCAGTACTTC

D: NA
V: TRBV7-2
size: few
J: TRBJ2-2
CDR3: CASSFSGTGELFF
DNA: TGTGCCAGCAGCTTCTCGGGCACCGGGGAGCTGTTTTTT

D: TRBD2
V: TRBV5-6
size: NA
J: TRBJ2-7
CDR3: CASSVITSGGASYEQYF
DNA: TGTGCCAGCAGCGTTATCACTAGCGGGGGGGCATCCTACGAGCAGTACTTC

D: NA
V: TRBV4-1
size: NA
J: TRBJ2-5
CDR3: CASSQEETQYF
DNA: TGCGCCAGCAGCCAAGAAGAGACCCAGTACTTC

D: TRBD1
V: TRBV12-5
size: NA
J: TRBJ1-2
CDR3: CASVSVQGYYGYTF
DNA: TGTGCTAGTGTTTCCGTACAGGGGTACTATGGCTACACCTTC

D: NA
V: TRBV11-3
size: NA
J: TRBJ2-5
CDR3: CASSLRETQYF
DNA: TGTGCCAGCAGCTTGAGGGAGACCCAGTACTTC